These 21 T cell receptor beta chains originate from one sample sequenced in a study of CD8 T cells in ankylosing spondylitis. TCRdb re-analysed the 5' RACE reads in MiXCR, keeping a single row per CDR3 protein. The sample consists of about 480,000 distinct CDR3 sequences, 15% to 20% of them appearing once. Study-level findings and limits: Ankylosing spondylitis blood appeared to carry a characteristic TCR beta motif of roughly 8 highly homologous variants.

Their cognate antigens are unknown. The sequenced sample was blood, either unsorted or a sorted T cell fraction (not recorded which). These receptor sequences come from a male donor with ankylosing spondylitis.

The table lists this clonotype with many counts. The V gene is TRBV12-3 or TRBV12-4, the J gene TRBJ1-1; D perhaps matches TRBD1 (5 bases). V lost 3 bases and J lost 4, with 24 bases in between. The CDR3 has 18 amino acids. The CDR3 DNA reads as TGTGCCAGCAGTTTGGGGGTCCCCTCTGGGGGAGGCAGCACTGAAGCTTTCTTT. Its translation: CASSLGVPSGGGSTEAFF.

The rearrangement links TRBV5-1 to TRBJ2-2, with TRBD1 as a possible D gene (6 bases). In germline, CDR1 is SGHRS, CDR2 YFSETQ. The ends were cut back, 0 bases at V and 1 base at J, with 13 bases in the middle. The CDR3 consists of 17 residues. In nucleotides, the CDR3 is TGCGCCAGCAGCTTGGGGCTCGGGACACAGAACACCGGGGAGCTGTTTTTT. It encodes CASSLGLGTQNTGELFF.

Turning to this clonotype: A read error may be the cause here, since a much bigger clone is one base away. This chain connects TRBV6-1 to TRBJ2-5; tentatively, D is TRBD1 (7 bases). This CDR3 contains 14 residues. Trimming shortened V by 8 bases and J by 2 bases, and 15 bases separated the two germline ends. Germline assignment: CDR1 MNHNS and CDR2 SASEGT. The CDR3 sequence: CASGGRDRQETQYF. CDR3 bases: TGTGCCAGCGGGGGGCGGGACAGACAAGAGACCCAGTACTTC.

This clonotype has just a few counts. V is TRBV6-2 or TRBV6-3 and J is TRBJ1-5; D might be TRBD1 (5 bases). Trimming took off 2 bases at V and 6 bases at J, with 11 bases between the two ends. In germline, CDR1 is MNHEY, CDR2 SVGEGT. CDR3 size: 14 residues. The chain's CDR3 is CASSYGAQVQPQHF. The CDR3 nucleotides are TGTGCCAGCAGTTACGGGGCTCAGGTTCAGCCCCAGCATTTT.

CDR3 in DNA: TGTGCCAGCAGCTTAGCGCCAGGGGGGATATCCGGCTACACCTTC. Translating it yields CASSLAPGGISGYTF. This chain joins TRBV7-2 and TRBJ1-2, with 7 bases identical to TRBD1. Germline-derived CDR1 and CDR2 are SGHTA and FQGNSA. The ends lost 0 bases at V and 8 bases at J; junction bases unmatched: 9. The CDR3 extends over 15 amino acids.

This clonotype showed up just a few times. This chain uses TRBV28 with TRBJ2-7; unclear D gene. Between the trimmed V and J ends, which lost 7 bases and 0 bases, there was a span of 7 bases. CDR3 length: 12 residues. Germline V lookup: CDR1 MDHEN, CDR2 SYDVKM. The CDR3 DNA reads as TGTGCCAGCAAGAGGAGCTCCTACGAGCAGTACTTC. Encoded protein: CASKRSSYEQYF.

This clonotype was found a few times. This chain joins TRBV19 and TRBJ1-1; D is ambiguous. The CDR3 runs to 13 residues. V lost 5 bases, J lost 6 bases, and 13 bases lay in between. Germline CDR1 reads LNHDA; CDR2 reads SQIVND (reference sequence). The CDR3 DNA sequence: TGTGCCAGTAGTTCACGGCAACCCCCTGAAGCTTTCTTT. As protein: CASSSRQPPEAFF.

This clonotype turned up a few times. The rearrangement joins TRBV20-1 to TRBJ1-2, with D unclear. The CDR3 is 14 residues long. V was cut by 3 bases and J by 3 bases, with 14 bases left in between. Germline CDR1 is DFQATT and CDR2 is SNEGSKA (reference sequence). The CDR3 coding sequence is TGCAGTGCTAGTCTGCGCAATGAGGACTATGGCTACACCTTC. Protein product: CSASLRNEDYGYTF.

The chain recombines TRBV7-3 with TRBJ2-1, with 7 bases lining up with TRBD2. Germline CDR1 is SGHTA and CDR2 is FQGTGA. After removal of 1 base from V and 1 base from J, the junction contained 4 bases not matched to a gene. The CDR3 consists of 16 residues. The CDR3 sequence: CASSLRGGGSYNEQFF. CDR3 in DNA: TGTGCCAGCAGCTTAAGGGGGGGGGGATCCTACAATGAGCAGTTCTTC.

This clonotype was detected a few times. This chain links TRBV5-1 with TRBJ1-1; D remains unclear. The CDR3 is made up of 15 amino acids. V was clipped by 1 base and J by 0 bases, with 10 bases between them. Germline loops: CDR1 SGHRS, CDR2 YFSETQ. The CDR3 region is CASSLPSSMNTEAFF. CDR3 nucleotide sequence: TGCGCCAGCAGCTTGCCTAGCTCCATGAACACTGAAGCTTTCTTT.

This clonotype was seen a few times. This chain connects TRBV6-1 to TRBJ1-1; possible D gene TRBD1, 6 bases. V shed 7 bases and J shed 4 bases, with 16 bases lying between them. This CDR3 has 14 amino acids. Germline lookup yields CDR1 MNHNS and CDR2 SASEGT. The CDR3 spells CASTPRLRGTEAFF. The CDR3, as DNA: TGTGCCAGCACCCCCAGGCTCAGGGGCACTGAAGCTTTCTTT.

This clonotype was recorded many times. The V call is TRBV28, the J call TRBJ1-4; tentatively, D is TRBD1 (5 bases). This CDR3 contains 16 residues. Germline loops: CDR1 MDHEN, CDR2 SYDVKM. V was cut by 1 base and J by 4 bases, with 13 bases left in between. The CDR3 reads CASSLLGGAGNEKLFF. CDR3 DNA: TGTGCCAGCAGTTTATTAGGAGGGGCCGGTAATGAAAAACTGTTTTTT. Based on the CDR3 plus reference TRBV28 and TRBJ1-4, the full variable domain is DVKVTQSSRYLVKRTGEKVFLECVQDMDHENMFWYRQDPGLGLRLIYFSYDVKMKEKGDIPEGYSVSREKKERFSLILESASTNQTSMYLCASSLLGGAGNEKLFFGSGTQLSVL.

This clonotype was recorded a few times. V is TRBV7-8 and J is TRBJ2-3; D is unresolved. The germline V and J ends were trimmed by 1 base and 0 bases, with 11 bases remaining between them. The CDR3 loop spans 16 amino acids. Germline V lookup: CDR1 SGHVS, CDR2 FQNEAQ. The CDR3 DNA reads TGTGCCAGCAGCTTAGGAGACTCGATTAGCACAGATACGCAGTATTTT. This gives the protein CASSLGDSISTDTQYF.

The V gene is TRBV20-1, the J gene TRBJ2-2; TRBD2 matches 7 bases. Germline CDR1 DFQATT, CDR2 SNEGSKA (reference sequence). The CDR3 totals 17 residues. V lost 0 bases, J lost 0 bases, and 7 bases stayed unmatched. CDR3 protein: CSARDPGGGANTGELFF. CDR3 nucleotides: TGCAGTGCTAGAGACCCTGGGGGGGGAGCGAACACCGGGGAGCTGTTTTTT.

In its sample, this clonotype was seen a few times. The CDR3, as DNA: TGTGCCAGCACCACGACAGGGGCCCGCTCTGGAAACACCATATATTTT. Protein product: CASTTTGARSGNTIYF. This chain connects TRBV9 to TRBJ1-3; 8 bases are a match to TRBD1. From germline, CDR1 is SGDLS and CDR2 YYNGEE. This CDR3 has 16 residues. With 6 bases clipped from V and 0 bases from J, the junction kept 8 bases outside the gene matches. The variable domain in full, completed from reference TRBV9 and TRBJ1-3, reads DSGVTQTPKHLITATGQRVTLRCSPRSGDLSVYWYQQSLDQGLQFLIQYYNGEERAKGNILERFSAQQFPDLHSELNLSSLELGDSALYFCASTTTGARSGNTIYFGEGSWLTVV.

This clonotype has more than one count but fewer than ten. V usage is TRBV28 and J usage is TRBJ2-5; perhaps TRBD1 as D (6 bases). CDR1 MDHEN and CDR2 SYDVKM come from the germline V gene. Trimming left V 6 bases short and J 5 bases short, with 16 bases between. CDR3 length equals 14 residues. The chain's CDR3 is CASRGNRAEETQYF. The CDR3 nucleotides are TGTGCCAGCAGGGGAAACAGGGCGGAGGAGACCCAGTACTTC.

The chain carries TRBV9 and TRBJ2-3; 12 bases align to TRBD2. V shed 3 bases and J 6 bases; nucleotides not matched to a gene: 8. The CDR3 runs to 16 residues. Per germline, CDR1 SGDLS and CDR2 YYNGEE. CDR3 DNA sequence: TGTGCCAGCAGCGAGACTAGCGGGAGATCGGGGGATACGCAGTATTTT. Amino acids: CASSETSGRSGDTQYF.

The chain links TRBV18 to TRBJ2-7; D ambiguous. The germline V and J ends were trimmed by 2 bases and 3 bases, with 17 bases remaining between them. The CDR3 covers 16 residues. Germline V lookup: CDR1 KGHSH, CDR2 LQKENI. CDR3 sequence: CASSPSRTTHRYEQYF. CDR3 in DNA: TGTGCCAGCTCACCAAGCAGGACCACTCACCGCTACGAGCAGTACTTC.

This chain joins TRBV6-1 and TRBJ1-2; possibly TRBD1 for D (5 bases). The V gene lost 8 bases and the J gene lost 3 bases, with 16 bases spanning the gap. Germline assignment: CDR1 MNHNS and CDR2 SASEGT. The CDR3 runs to 14 residues. The DNA of the CDR3 is TGTGCCAGCCGACAATACGGGGGTGACTATGGCTACACCTTC. Its protein is CASRQYGGDYGYTF.

This clonotype was found a few times. The chain couples TRBV5-1 to TRBJ2-7, with D perhaps being TRBD1 or TRBD2 (5 bases each). CDR1 SGHRS and CDR2 YFSETQ come from the germline V gene. Trimming stripped 6 bases from V and 4 bases from J, with 17 bases between. The CDR3 consists of 14 residues. The CDR3 DNA reads TGCGCCAGCATGCCGGGACGGCCCCCTTACGAGCAGTACTTC. Its protein product is CASMPGRPPYEQYF. Combining the CDR3 with reference TRBV5-1 and TRBJ2-7 gives the whole variable domain KAGVTQTPRYLIKTRGQQVTLSCSPISGHRSVSWYQQTPGQGLQFLFEYFSETQRNKGNFPGRFSGRQFSNSRSEMNVSTLELGDSALYLCASMPGRPPYEQYFGPGTRLTVT.

The chain is built from TRBV7-2 and TRBJ1-6, with a weak D call TRBD1 (5 bases). Trimming cost V 5 bases and J 8 bases, with 16 bases left between them. This CDR3 contains 15 residues. Per germline, CDR1 SGHTA and CDR2 FQGNSA. The CDR3 sequence: CASSHLAGGDSPLHF. The CDR3 DNA is TGTGCCAGCAGCCACTTAGCGGGGGGAGATTCACCCCTCCACTTT.